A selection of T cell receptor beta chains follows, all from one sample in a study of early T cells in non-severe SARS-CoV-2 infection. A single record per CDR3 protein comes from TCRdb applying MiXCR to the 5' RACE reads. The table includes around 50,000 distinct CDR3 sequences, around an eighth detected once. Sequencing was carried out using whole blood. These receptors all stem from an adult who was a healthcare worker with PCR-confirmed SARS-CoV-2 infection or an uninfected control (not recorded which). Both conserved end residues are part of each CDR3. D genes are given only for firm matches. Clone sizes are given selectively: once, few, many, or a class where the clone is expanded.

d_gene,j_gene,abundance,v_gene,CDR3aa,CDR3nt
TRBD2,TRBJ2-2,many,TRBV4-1,CASSQGAAGDLVGTGELFF,TGCGCCAGCAGCCAAGGGGCAGCGGGGGACCTAGTGGGCACCGGGGAGCTGTTTTTT
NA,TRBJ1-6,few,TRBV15,CATRTEGLGNSPLHF,TGTGCCACCAGAACGGAGGGCCTCGGTAATTCACCCCTCCACTTT
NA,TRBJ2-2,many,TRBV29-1,CSVDTLGGELFF,TGCAGCGTTGACACACTCGGCGGGGAGCTGTTTTTT
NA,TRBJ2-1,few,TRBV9,CASSVDPPSGPYNEQFF,TGTGCCAGCAGCGTAGACCCCCCCAGCGGCCCCTACAATGAGCAGTTCTTC
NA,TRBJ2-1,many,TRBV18,CASSRDFSYNEQFF,TGTGCCAGCTCACGGGACTTCTCCTACAATGAGCAGTTCTTC
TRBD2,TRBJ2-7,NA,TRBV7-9,CASSVLAGGSAYEQYF,TGTGCCAGCAGCGTTCTAGCGGGGGGATCCGCCTACGAGCAGTACTTC
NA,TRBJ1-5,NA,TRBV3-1,CASSPFGGQPQHF,TGTGCCAGCAGCCCGTTCGGCGGTCAGCCCCAGCATTTT
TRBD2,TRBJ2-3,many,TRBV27,CASSWGTSGVGTDTQYF,TGTGCCAGCAGTTGGGGGACTAGCGGGGTAGGCACAGATACGCAGTATTTT
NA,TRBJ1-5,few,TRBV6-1,CASSEAPRVHRAQPQHF,TGTGCCAGCAGTGAAGCGCCGCGGGTCCACAGGGCCCAGCCCCAGCATTTT
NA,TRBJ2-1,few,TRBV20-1,CSASGFRARDRSYNEQFF,TGCAGTGCTAGTGGATTCCGGGCCCGCGACCGCTCCTACAATGAGCAGTTCTTC
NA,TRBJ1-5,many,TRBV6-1,CASSGGTSSNQPQHF,TGTGCCAGCAGTGGAGGGACATCGAGCAATCAGCCCCAGCATTTT
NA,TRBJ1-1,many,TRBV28,CASSLISPTEAFF,TGTGCCAGCAGTTTAATATCCCCCACTGAAGCTTTCTTT
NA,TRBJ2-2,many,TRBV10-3,CAISDSNLPTGELFF,TGTGCCATCAGTGACTCAAACCTCCCCACCGGGGAGCTGTTTTTT
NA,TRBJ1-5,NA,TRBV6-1,CASSAAETQPQHF,TGTGCCAGCAGTGCGGCGGAGACACAGCCCCAGCATTTT
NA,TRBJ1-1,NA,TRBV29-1,CSGIKTRWTEAFF,TGCAGCGGGATCAAGACAAGGTGGACTGAAGCTTTCTTT
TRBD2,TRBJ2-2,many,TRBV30,CAWSRETNTGELFF,TGTGCCTGGTCGCGGGAGACGAACACCGGGGAGCTGTTTTTT
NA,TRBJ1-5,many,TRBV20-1,CSARGGGENQPQHF,TGCAGTGCTAGAGGTGGAGGGGAAAATCAGCCCCAGCATTTT
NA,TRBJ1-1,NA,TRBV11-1,CASSWGQGNTEAFF,TGTGCCAGCAGCTGGGGCCAGGGGAACACTGAAGCTTTCTTT
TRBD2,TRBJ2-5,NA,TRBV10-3,CAISESTRAGGGETQYF,TGTGCCATCAGTGAGTCGACTCGAGCGGGGGGAGGTGAGACCCAGTACTTC
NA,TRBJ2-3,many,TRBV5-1,CASSLGVAKATQYF,TGCGCCAGCAGCTTGGGGGTAGCGAAGGCTACGCAGTATTTT
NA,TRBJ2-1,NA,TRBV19,CASSIRGSYNEQFF,TGTGCCAGTAGTATCCGGGGGTCCTACAATGAGCAGTTCTTC
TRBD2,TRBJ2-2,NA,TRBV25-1,CATNAGVNTGELFF,TGTGCCACCAATGCGGGAGTTAACACCGGGGAGCTGTTTTTT
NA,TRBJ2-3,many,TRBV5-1,CASSSDPPPHTDTQYF,TGCGCCAGCAGCTCCGACCCCCCCCCACACACAGATACGCAGTATTTT
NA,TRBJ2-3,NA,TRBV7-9,CASSSLRQASTDTQYF,TGTGCCAGCAGCTCCTTGAGACAGGCTAGCACAGATACGCAGTATTTT
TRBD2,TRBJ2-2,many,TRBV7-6,CASSPIPSGSQAGELFF,TGTGCCAGCAGCCCCATTCCCAGCGGGAGTCAAGCCGGGGAGCTGTTTTTT
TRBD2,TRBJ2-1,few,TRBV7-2,CASSPLLAGPYNEQFF,TGTGCCAGCAGCCCCCTACTAGCGGGACCCTACAATGAGCAGTTCTTC
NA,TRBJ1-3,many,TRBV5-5,CASSLKGADGGNTIYF,TGTGCCAGCAGCCTGAAGGGAGCGGACGGTGGAAACACCATATATTTT
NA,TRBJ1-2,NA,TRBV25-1,CASSDRSFYGYTF,TGTGCCAGCAGTGACAGGAGCTTCTATGGCTACACCTTC
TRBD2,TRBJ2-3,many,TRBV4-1,CASSQDTSGAQGDTQYF,TGCGCCAGCAGCCAAGATACCAGCGGGGCCCAAGGCGATACGCAGTATTTT
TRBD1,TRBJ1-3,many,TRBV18,CASSPGTGLSGNTIYF,TGTGCCAGCTCACCCGGGACAGGATTGTCTGGAAACACCATATATTTT
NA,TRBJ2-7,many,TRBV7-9,CASSLAESHYEQYF,TGTGCCAGCAGCTTAGCAGAGTCCCACTACGAGCAGTACTTC
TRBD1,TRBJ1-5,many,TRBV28,CASRPQGVVQPQHF,TGTGCCAGCAGGCCGCAGGGGGTGGTTCAGCCCCAGCATTTT
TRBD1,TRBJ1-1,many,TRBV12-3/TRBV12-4,CASSPSDRGDTEAFF,TGTGCCAGCAGTCCCTCGGACAGGGGGGACACTGAAGCTTTCTTT
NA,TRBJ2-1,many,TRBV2,CASMIGDNEQFF,TGTGCCAGCATGATCGGGGACAATGAGCAGTTCTTC
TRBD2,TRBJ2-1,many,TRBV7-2,CASSLMTSGTIYNEQFF,TGTGCCAGCAGCTTAATGACTAGCGGGACTATCTACAATGAGCAGTTCTTC
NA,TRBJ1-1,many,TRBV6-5,CASSYRAPDTEAFF,TGTGCCAGCAGTTACCGGGCCCCGGACACTGAAGCTTTCTTT
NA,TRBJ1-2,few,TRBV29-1,CSVEDQSYGYTF,TGCAGCGTTGAAGATCAGTCCTATGGCTACACCTTC
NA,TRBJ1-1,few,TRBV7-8,CASSDHRSEAFF,TGTGCCAGCAGCGATCATAGGTCTGAAGCTTTCTTT
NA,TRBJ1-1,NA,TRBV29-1,CSVDVSGMNTEAFF,TGCAGCGTTGATGTGTCAGGAATGAACACTGAAGCTTTCTTT
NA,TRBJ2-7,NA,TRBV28,CASKYRARQYF,TGTGCCAGCAAGTACCGAGCGCGGCAGTACTTC
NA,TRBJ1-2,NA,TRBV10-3,CATYYGYTF,TGTGCCACCTACTATGGCTACACCTTC
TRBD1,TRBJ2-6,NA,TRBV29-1,CSVRGTGSGANVLTF,TGCAGCGTTCGCGGGACAGGGTCTGGGGCCAACGTCCTGACTTTC
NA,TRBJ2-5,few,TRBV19,CASSIHGEETQYF,TGTGCCAGTAGTATCCACGGGGAAGAGACCCAGTACTTC
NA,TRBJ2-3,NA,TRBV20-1,CSARAPPSTDTQYF,TGCAGTGCTAGAGCACCTCCTAGCACAGATACGCAGTATTTT
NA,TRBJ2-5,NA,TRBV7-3,CASSLAGGETQYF,TGTGCCAGCAGCTTAGCAGGGGGGGAGACCCAGTACTTC
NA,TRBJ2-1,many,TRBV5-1,CASSLSGSGNGGEQFF,TGCGCCAGCAGCTTGTCCGGGTCGGGCAACGGCGGGGAGCAGTTCTTC
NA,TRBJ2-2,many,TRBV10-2,CATGPYTGELFF,TGCGCCACAGGACCGTACACCGGGGAGCTGTTTTTT
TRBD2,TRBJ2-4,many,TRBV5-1,CASSLGAGGVAKNIQYF,TGCGCCAGCAGCCTCGGCGCGGGGGGGGTAGCCAAAAACATTCAGTACTTC
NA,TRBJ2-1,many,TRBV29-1,CSVVLLGAGNEQFF,TGCAGCGTTGTTCTATTGGGGGCCGGTAATGAGCAGTTCTTC
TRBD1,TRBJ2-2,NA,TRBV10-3,CAIKGTGNTGELFF,TGTGCCATCAAGGGGACAGGGAACACCGGGGAGCTGTTTTTT
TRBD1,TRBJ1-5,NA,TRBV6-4,CASSDRGEQGASNQPQHF,TGTGCCAGCAGTGACCGAGGAGAACAGGGGGCGAGCAATCAGCCCCAGCATTTT
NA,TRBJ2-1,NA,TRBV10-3,CAISESPGQLEQFF,TGTGCCATCAGTGAGTCCCCCGGACAGTTAGAGCAGTTCTTC
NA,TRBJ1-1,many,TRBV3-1,CASSRISRNTEAFF,TGTGCCAGCAGCCGGATCTCCAGGAACACTGAAGCTTTCTTT
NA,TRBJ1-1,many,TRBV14,CASSQQKNTEAFF,TGTGCCAGCAGCCAGCAAAAGAACACTGAAGCTTTCTTT
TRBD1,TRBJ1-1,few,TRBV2,CASIRRQGSTEAFF,TGTGCCAGCATTAGACGACAGGGGAGTACTGAAGCTTTCTTT